The 6 T cell receptor beta chains below all came from one sample that was sequenced in a study of regulatory dendritic cells for organ transplantation. Sorted T cells were CFSE-labeled and cultured 5 days with allogeneic regulatory or mature dendritic cells at 1:10. Clones were sequenced by immunoSEQ multiplex PCR, and TCRdb holds only the in-frame ones, with some missing. The sample records fewer than 20,000 clones, less than 80% being singletons. Antigens of these TCRs are unknown. Sequenced material: memory CD4+ T cells from blood cultured with regulatory dendritic cells. Stated subset: CD45RO+ memory T cells. These receptors all come from a human donor in good health.

This chain joins TRBV2 and TRBJ2-3; D gene uncertain. CDR3 length: 13 residues. CDR1 is SNHLY and CDR2 is FYNNEI in the germline V gene. Trimming took off 5 bases at V and 4 bases at J, with 10 bases between the two ends. The CDR3 bases are TGTGCCAGCAGTCCAACGAGTTCAGATACGCAGTATTTT. Translation gives CASSPTSSDTQYF.

The chain uses TRBV5-6 and TRBJ2-5; D is possibly TRBD1 (5 bases). Deletions cut 5 bases from V and 2 bases from J, with 13 bases between. The length of the CDR3 is 14 residues. Looked up from germline, CDR1 is SGHDT and CDR2 is YYEEEE. Written as DNA, the CDR3 is TGTGCCAGCAGTCTGCAGGGAATTCAAGAGACCCAGTACTTC. As protein: CASSLQGIQETQYF.

J is TRBJ2-7 and V is TRBV7-9; D ambiguous. The CDR3 runs 14 residues. The V end was cut by 1 base, the J end by 3 bases, with 10 bases between. Germline CDR1 SEHNR, CDR2 FQNEAQ (reference sequence). DNA of the CDR3: TGTGCCAGCAGCTTAGGTGTGGGTAACTACGAGCAGTACTTC. Translated, it gives CASSLGVGNYEQYF.

V usage is TRBV21-1 and J usage is TRBJ1-2; TRBD1, the table's D call, was not compared with the DNA. TRBV21-1 is given as a pseudogene. The CDR3 spans 10 residues. CDR3 amino acids: CASFKTGGFF. The CDR3 DNA follows: TGTGCCAGCTTTAAGACAGGGGGCTTCTTC.

CDR3 DNA: TGTGCCACCAGCAGCGGGACTAGCCTGGCGACCCAGTACTTC. Its translation: CATSSGTSLATQYF. V is TRBV15 and J is TRBJ2-5; 9 bases fit TRBD2. Trimming cost V 3 bases and J 7 bases; bases outside gene matches: 6. This CDR3 is built from 14 residues. Germline loops: CDR1 LNHNV, CDR2 YYDKDF (reference sequence). The full variable domain, rest sourced from reference TRBV15 and TRBJ2-5, is DAMVIQNPRYQVTQFGKPVTLSCSQTLNHNVMYWYQQKSSQAPKLLFHYYDKDFNNEADTPDNFQSRRPNTSFCFLDIRSPGLGDTAMYLCATSSGTSLATQYFGPGTRLLVL.

J is TRBJ2-7 and V is TRBV6-5; D is uncertain. Trimming shortened V by 8 bases and J by 0 bases, and 14 bases separated the two germline ends. The CDR3 has 14 residues. CDR1 is MNHEY, CDR2 SVGAGI, per germline. This chain's CDR3 is CASRLYSGSYEQYF. The CDR3 DNA is TGTGCCAGCCGACTTTATTCAGGCTCCTACGAGCAGTACTTC.